This T cell receptor (beta chain) is drawn from a study of blood T cell repertoires in COVID-19. The overall study: Acute and convalescent COVID-19 specimens originated in the United States, Italy and Spain. Nucleic acid was either cDNA or gDNA, and it came from T cells, B-cell-depleted T cells, or PBMCs.

The CDR3 covers 19 residues. V lost 4 bases and J lost 1; bases outside the gene matches: 16. From germline, CDR1 is GTSNPN and CDR2 SVGIG (reference sequence). As originally analysed: Nucleated cell number was recorded as an estimate derived from reference gene primer amplification. TCRdb keeps only in-frame clones here, not all; method: immunoSEQ multiplex PCR. V and J calls and clone size are as listed in that table; D and trimming were resolved from the DNA. The table includes 130,000 or so clones, roughly four fifths detected once. The receptor was derived from a woman between 65 and 79 years old with acute or convalescent COVID-19. Sequenced: peripheral blood. The J gene is TRBJ2-6, the V gene TRBV30; 7 bases are shared with TRBD1. As DNA, the CDR3 is TGTGCCTGGACCCGGAAGAAGGGGGCGTGGTGGTCTGGGGCCAACGTCCTGACTTTC. Amino acids: CAWTRKKGAWWSGANVLTF.